Below, 13 T cell receptor beta chains from the same sample are listed, as sequenced in a study of technical replicates of blood from a few donors. Generated by immunoSEQ multiplex PCR, the TCRdb table keeps only in-frame clones and is missing some. The data hold tens of thousands of clones, with roughly 94% observed a single time. Sequencing used T cells isolated from PBMCs. The origin of the receptors is a human donor in good health.

The chain is built from TRBV20-1 and TRBJ2-7; D remains unclear. Between the trimmed V and J ends, which lost 6 bases and 6 bases, there was a span of 12 bases. The CDR3 sequence is 11 residues long. From germline, CDR1 is DFQATT and CDR2 SNEGSKA (reference sequence). In DNA form, the CDR3 reads TGCAGTGCCACCCCCTTGCGCGAGCAGTACTTC. It codes for CSATPLREQYF.

The genes are TRBV4-2 and TRBJ2-7; 8 nucleotides align to TRBD2. Germline lookup yields CDR1 LGHNA and CDR2 YNFKEQ. The CDR3 contains 14 residues. After removal of 5 bases from V and 5 bases from J, the junction contained 8 bases not matched to a gene. As DNA, the CDR3 is TGTGCCAGCAGCACGGGACTAGTTTCGAACGAGCAGTACTTC. Its protein is CASSTGLVSNEQYF.

V usage is TRBV28 and J usage is TRBJ2-7, with 8 bases that match TRBD2. Germline trimming cut 3 bases from V and 4 bases from J; bases unmatched to any gene: 8. CDR1 is MDHEN and CDR2 is SYDVKM in the germline V gene. The CDR3 runs 15 residues. Written as DNA, the CDR3 is TGTGCCAGCAGTTTCCCGGGGGGGGTAGGATACGAGCAGTACTTC. This codes for CASSFPGGVGYEQYF.

V and J are TRBV6-6 and TRBJ2-7; maybe TRBD2 (6 bases). The CDR3 extends over 15 amino acids. Trimming left V 4 bases short and J 4 bases short, with 17 bases between. CDR1 MNHNY and CDR2 SVGAGI come from the germline V gene (reference sequence). The CDR3 is CASSSGGRSAYEQYF. CDR3 DNA: TGTGCCAGCAGTTCCGGGGGTAGGTCGGCTTACGAGCAGTACTTC.

This rearrangement joins TRBV5-5 to TRBJ2-3; D may be TRBD1 (6 bases). Trimming shortened V by 4 bases and J by 0 bases, and 12 bases separated the two germline ends. CDR1 SGHKS and CDR2 YYEKEE come from the germline V gene (reference sequence). The CDR3 runs to 15 residues. CDR3 protein: CASSPWTASTDTQYF. Written as DNA, the CDR3 is TGTGCCAGCAGCCCCTGGACAGCTAGCACAGATACGCAGTATTTT.

The chain employs TRBV27 and TRBJ1-1; 7 bases agree with TRBD1. Germline V gene sequence: CDR1 MNHEY, CDR2 SMNVEV (reference sequence). V gave up 4 bases and J gave up 1 base; unmatched junction bases: 6. The CDR3 covers 15 residues. In DNA form, the CDR3 reads TGTGCCAGCAGTTGGGCCAGGACAGGGAACACTGAAGCTTTCTTT. This codes for CASSWARTGNTEAFF.

The chain carries TRBV18 and TRBJ1-1; possible D gene TRBD1, 6 bases. Germline lookup yields CDR1 KGHSH and CDR2 LQKENI. V was trimmed by 5 bases and J by 4 bases, leaving 8 bases between them. The CDR3 is made up of 12 amino acids. The CDR3 bases are TGTGCCAGCTCAGAACAGGGCACTGAAGCTTTCTTT. It is translated as CASSEQGTEAFF. Complete variable domain (other parts from reference TRBV18 and TRBJ1-1): NAGVMQNPRHLVRRRGQEARLRCSPMKGHSHVYWYRQLPEEGLKFMVYLQKENIIDESGMPKERFSAEFPKEGPSILRIQQVVRGDSAAYFCASSEQGTEAFFGQGTRLTVV.

J is TRBJ2-5 and V is TRBV11-3, with a possible D match to TRBD1 (6 bases). CDR1 is SGHNT and CDR2 is YENEEA in the germline V gene. CDR3 length: 14 amino acids. Trimming removed 0 bases at V and 5 bases at J, with 10 bases between. The CDR3 DNA reads TGTGCCAGCAGCTTAGAGGGGGCGGCGGAGACCCAGTACTTC. Translating it yields CASSLEGAAETQYF.

The chain combines TRBV5-1 with TRBJ2-1; weak D call: TRBD2 (5 bases). V was shortened by 5 bases and J by 5 bases, with 11 bases between the two germline ends. This CDR3 has 13 residues. Germline V lookup: CDR1 SGHRS, CDR2 YFSETQ. CDR3 bases: TGCGCCAGCAGGAACCCGAGGGACAATGAGCAGTTCTTC. Translation gives CASRNPRDNEQFF.

J is TRBJ1-1 and V is TRBV6-5; the D gene is possibly TRBD1 (5 bases). Germline V gene lookup returns CDR1 MNHEY and CDR2 SVGAGI. The CDR3 consists of 15 residues. The V end was cut by 2 bases, the J end by 1 base, with 11 bases between. The CDR3: CASSYIRAQNTEAFF. The CDR3 coding sequence is TGTGCCAGCAGTTACATCAGGGCACAGAACACTGAAGCTTTCTTT.

The chain combines TRBV28 with TRBJ2-7; no clear D. The length of the CDR3 is 14 residues. Trimming shortened V by 3 bases and J by 3 bases, and 12 bases separated the two germline ends. CDR1 MDHEN and CDR2 SYDVKM come from the germline V gene. DNA for the CDR3: TGTGCCAGCAGTTTGCCGCTAGACGGCTACGAGCAGTACTTC. Protein: CASSLPLDGYEQYF.

This sequence joins TRBV9 and TRBJ1-2; possible D gene TRBD1, 6 bases. The ends were cut back, 4 bases at V and 2 bases at J, with 18 bases in the middle. There are 16 residues in the CDR3. Per the germline V gene, CDR1 is SGDLS and CDR2 is YYNGEE. The CDR3 region has the DNA TGTGCCAGCAGCCCTAGTGTTCTGGGGGCCAACTATGGCTACACCTTC. This translates into CASSPSVLGANYGYTF.

The V and J genes are TRBV29-1 and TRBJ2-2; the match to TRBD2 covers 7 bases. Germline V gene lookup returns CDR1 SQVTM and CDR2 ANQGSEA. V dropped 7 bases and J dropped 7; count of bases not matched to a gene: 9. The CDR3 consists of 13 residues. The CDR3 spells CSGGHPGGGELFF. The CDR3 DNA is TGCAGCGGAGGACACCCGGGGGGCGGGGAGCTGTTTTTT.